These 21 T cell receptor beta chains came from one sample sequenced in a study of chemoradiotherapy in HPV16-positive cancers (dated by TCRdb to between 2021 and 2022). The library was obtained by the immunoSEQ multiplex PCR assay. TCRdb limited this immuneACCESS table to in-frame rearrangements with V and J called. A share of clones is missing; checked studies link under half to unresolved V genes, and the rest is unexplained. The sample table records 12,000 or so clones; roughly four fifths of these occur just once. The ten largest clones add up to 0.75% to 1% of the sample. Sample collection occurred from a patient who underwent chemoradiotherapy. Receptor source: a human donor with HPV-associated anogenital cancer.

The J gene is TRBJ1-2, the V gene TRBV10-3; 8 positions agree with TRBD1. V was clipped by 7 bases and J by 6 bases; unmatched bases: 4. The germline CDR1 and CDR2 sequences are ENHRY and SYGVKD. There are 12 residues in the CDR3. This chain's CDR3 is CAITRTGNGYTF. In DNA form, the CDR3 reads TGTGCCATCACCCGGACAGGGAATGGCTACACCTTC.

The chain is built from TRBV7-2 and TRBJ1-1; D not certain. The CDR3 sequence is 13 residues long. Per the germline V gene, CDR1 is SGHTA and CDR2 is FQGNSA. V lost 5 bases to trimming and J lost 1 base, with 8 bases between them. The CDR3, as DNA: TGTGCCAGCAGCCCCCCCACGAACACTGAAGCTTTCTTT. This gives the protein CASSPPTNTEAFF.

J is TRBJ2-2 and V is TRBV7-2, with D perhaps given as TRBD1 or TRBD2 (5 bases each). The CDR3 sequence is 16 residues long. Trimming pared 3 bases from V and 5 bases from J, leaving 16 bases between. Germline-derived CDR1 and CDR2 are SGHTA and FQGNSA. CDR3 residues: CASSLGPFSGTGELFF. The CDR3 bases are TGTGCCAGCAGCTTGGGACCCTTCTCAGGGACCGGGGAGCTGTTTTTT.

The genes are TRBV2 and TRBJ1-2; D is undetermined. The V end was cut by 7 bases, the J end by 8 bases, with 20 bases between. The CDR3 contains 14 residues. Germline-derived CDR1 and CDR2 are SNHLY and FYNNEI. CDR3 in amino acids: CASKPQWVLGGYTF. CDR3 sequence (DNA): TGTGCCAGCAAACCCCAATGGGTATTGGGAGGCTACACCTTC.

This rearrangement joins TRBV5-1 to TRBJ1-1; D not certain. The germline V gene has CDR1 SGHRS and CDR2 YFSETQ. The length of the CDR3 is 14 residues. V was cut by 2 bases and J by 2 bases, with 10 bases left in between. The CDR3 loop reads CASSFGQENTEAFF. DNA of the CDR3: TGCGCCAGCAGCTTCGGTCAGGAAAACACTGAAGCTTTCTTT.

The rearrangement links TRBV25-1 to TRBJ1-2; no clear D. Per the germline V gene, CDR1 is MGHDK and CDR2 is SYGVNS. Between the trimmed V and J ends, which lost 5 bases and 4 bases, there was a span of 8 bases. This CDR3 spans 12 amino acids. CDR3 protein: CASSHAGYGYTF. The CDR3 bases are TGTGCCAGCAGTCATGCGGGCTATGGCTACACCTTC.

This sequence joins TRBV14 and TRBJ1-3; tentatively, D is TRBD1 (5 bases). Between the trimmed V and J ends, which lost 5 bases and 0 bases, there was a span of 14 bases. Germline values: CDR1 SGHDN, CDR2 FVKESK. The CDR3 consists of 16 residues. CDR3: CASSAWDAGSGNTIYF. In nucleotides, the CDR3 is TGTGCCAGCAGCGCCTGGGACGCCGGCTCTGGAAACACCATATATTTT.

The chain employs TRBV20-1 and TRBJ1-2; D is unresolved. This CDR3 contains 11 residues. Trimming shortened V by 5 bases and J by 4 bases, and 8 bases separated the two germline ends. Looked up from germline, CDR1 is DFQATT and CDR2 is SNEGSKA (reference sequence). The CDR3, as DNA: TGCAGTGCTCCCCGGGCCTATGGCTACACCTTC. Its translation: CSAPRAYGYTF.

The rearrangement uses TRBV7-9 and TRBJ2-4; D is uncertain. CDR1 and CDR2 from the germline V gene are SEHNR and FQNEAQ (reference sequence). The CDR3 extends over 11 amino acids. Trimming shortened V by 5 bases and J by 8 bases, and 7 bases separated the two germline ends. CDR3 loop: CASSMQDIQYF. The DNA of the CDR3 is TGTGCCAGCAGCATGCAGGACATTCAGTACTTC.

The rearrangement uses TRBV2 and TRBJ1-4; D is ambiguous. CDR1 and CDR2 from the germline V gene are SNHLY and FYNNEI. V was clipped by 4 bases and J by 5 bases, with 11 bases between them. There are 14 residues in the CDR3. CDR3 coding DNA: TGTGCCAGCAGTGTTGGATTAGCGAATGAAAAACTGTTTTTT. Translation: CASSVGLANEKLFF.

The V and J genes are TRBV7-3 and TRBJ2-7; TRBD1 is a possible D gene (5 bases). The V end lost 1 base, the J end lost 7 bases, and 11 bases lay between the germline ends. CDR1 is SGHTA, CDR2 FQGTGA, per germline. The CDR3 runs 13 residues. For the CDR3, the DNA is TGTGCCAGCAGCTTAAATCTGAGGACAGAGCAGTACTTC. This encodes CASSLNLRTEQYF.

This clone has only a few counts. The chain carries TRBV7-9 and TRBJ2-1; 10 positions match TRBD2. The V and J ends lost 1 base and 6 bases, in that order; junction bases with no gene match: 6. The CDR3 is 16 residues long. Germline V gene lookup returns CDR1 SEHNR and CDR2 FQNEAQ (reference sequence). The CDR3 spells CASSLVSASGSNEQFF. CDR3 bases: TGTGCCAGCAGCTTAGTGTCGGCTAGCGGGAGCAATGAGCAGTTCTTC.

The rearrangement joins TRBV28 to TRBJ1-4, with D perhaps matching TRBD1 (5 bases). CDR3 length equals 12 residues. Germline assignment: CDR1 MDHEN and CDR2 SYDVKM. Trimming cost V 6 bases and J 6 bases, with 8 bases left between them. CDR3 region: CASRGTDEKLFF. DNA for the CDR3: TGTGCCAGCAGGGGGACTGATGAAAAACTGTTTTTT.

For the CDR3, the DNA is TGTGCCAGCTCACCCCGACCCGGGGCAGGAACCAAGAATGAGCAGTTCTTC. Translating gives CASSPRPGAGTKNEQFF. V is TRBV18 and J is TRBJ2-1; the D gene could be TRBD1 or TRBD2 (5 bases each). CDR1 is KGHSH and CDR2 is LQKENI in the germline V gene. The CDR3 contains 17 residues. The V end was cut by 3 bases, the J end by 7 bases, with 22 bases between.

A few counts support this clone. The CDR3 bases are TGTGCCAGCAGAGGTTTACAGGACCGCTACGAGCAGTACTTC. This codes for CASRGLQDRYEQYF. The chain couples TRBV2 to TRBJ2-7, with D maybe TRBD1 (5 bases). This CDR3 is built from 14 residues. Germline V gene data show CDR1 as SNHLY and CDR2 as FYNNEI. V was cut by 6 bases and J by 3 bases, with 15 bases left in between.

This clone appeared a single time. The chain has TRBV6-6 and TRBJ1-1, with 11 bases aligning to TRBD1. This CDR3 has 13 residues. V gave up 10 bases and J gave up 5 bases; unmatched junction bases: 6. The germline V gene has CDR1 MNHNY and CDR2 SVGAGI (reference sequence). The CDR3 spells CATGQGAGTEAFF. The DNA of the CDR3 is TGTGCCACCGGACAGGGGGCTGGGACTGAAGCTTTCTTT.

The chain employs TRBV5-6 and TRBJ2-7; D perhaps matches TRBD2 (6 bases). V was shortened by 2 bases and J by 3 bases, with 12 bases between the two germline ends. Per the germline V gene, CDR1 is SGHDT and CDR2 is YYEEEE. This CDR3 is built from 14 residues. CDR3 amino acids: CASSFSGSYYEQYF. The CDR3 DNA follows: TGTGCCAGCAGCTTCTCCGGGAGTTACTACGAGCAGTACTTC.

This clone was observed a few times. The CDR3: CAVTRGVGGYEQYF. The DNA for the CDR3 is TGTGCCGTTACTCGGGGGGTTGGTGGGTACGAGCAGTACTTC. This chain connects TRBV10-3 to TRBJ2-7; 7 nucleotides align to TRBD2. The V gene's germline CDR1 is ENHRY and CDR2 SYGVKD. The CDR3 length is 14 residues. The J segment lost 4 bases and the V segment lost 11 bases, leaving 14 bases of the junction unmatched.

The chain uses TRBV10-3 and TRBJ2-1, with D perhaps matching TRBD1 or TRBD2 (5 bases each). V shed 7 bases and J shed 2 bases, with 12 bases lying between them. Germline CDR1 is ENHRY and CDR2 is SYGVKD. The CDR3 is 14 amino acids. CDR3 loop: CAIKTGTPYNEQFF. CDR3 bases: TGTGCCATCAAGACCGGGACCCCCTACAATGAGCAGTTCTTC.

The chain recombines TRBV30 with TRBJ2-7, with TRBD2 matching over 13 bases. Germline values: CDR1 GTSNPN, CDR2 SVGIG (reference sequence). This CDR3 spans 15 amino acids. V was clipped by 5 bases and J by 5 bases; unmatched bases: 9. The chain's CDR3 is CAWSSGLAGVDEQYF. The CDR3 DNA is TGTGCCTGGTCGAGCGGACTAGCGGGAGTAGACGAGCAGTACTTC.

The chain combines TRBV27 with TRBJ2-3, with a tentative D call TRBD2 (6 bases). CDR1 and CDR2 (germline): MNHEY, SMNVEV (reference sequence). Trimming left V 3 bases short and J 6 bases short, with 7 bases between. This CDR3 is 12 amino acids long. The CDR3 DNA is TGTGCCAGCAGTTTTCGGGGGGATACGCAGTATTTT. The encoded protein is CASSFRGDTQYF.